A selection of T cell receptor beta chains follows, all from one sample in a study of CD8 T cells in Susac syndrome. TCRdb processed the immunoSEQ multiplex PCR reads anew with MiXCR; each CDR3 protein has one entry. The sample includes about 210,000 distinct CDR3 sequences, approximately 95% of them seen just once. The sequencing sample was made of CD4+ T cells from PBMCs. These receptors all stem from a human donor with multiple sclerosis. CDR3s include the opening cysteine and the closing phenylalanine or tryptophan.

TRBV6-5,TRBJ2-5,CASTLPGGETQYF
TRBV30,TRBJ1-6,CAGGREISPLHF
TRBV30,TRBJ1-4,CAWSREFPDRDEKLFF
TRBV27,TRBJ2-6,CASSSRGGGANVLTF
TRBV7-3,TRBJ1-1,CASSLARLGDTEAFF
TRBV24-1,TRBJ2-5,CATSVYQGPSVPQETQYF
TRBV5-6,TRBJ1-1,CASSRGMNTEAFF
TRBV2,TRBJ2-1,CASSDKGWNEQFF
TRBV9,TRBJ1-4,CASSVEGEKLFF
TRBV12-3/TRBV12-4,TRBJ2-3,CATAGGPPDTQYF